This T cell receptor (beta chain) comes out of a study of shared clonotypes between healthy human individuals. A deep-level run was used for the assay. This table comes from immunoSEQ multiplex PCR, and its TCRdb copy is limited to in-frame clones, with some not included. The table includes approximately 470,000 clones, 70% to 80% detected once. Germline V gives CDR1 SNHLY, CDR2 FYNNEI. CDR3 size: 14 residues. Trimming at V came to 8 bases and at J to 0 bases, leaving 4 bases not matched to a gene. This receptor was taken from a woman in her forties in good health. Some clones in this sample may be carry-over from other donors' samples. V usage is TRBV2 and J usage is TRBJ1-3; 7 bases match TRBD1. Material: PBMCs. CDR3 in DNA: TGTGCCAGCGGCGGGACAGTCTCTGGAAACACCATATATTTT. It translates to CASGGTVSGNTIYF.